Listed below are T cell receptor beta chains from one sample, sequenced in a study of Ad26.COV2.S vaccination and SARS-CoV-2 variants. TCRdb's table, derived via immunoSEQ multiplex PCR, lists solely in-frame clones and lacks some. There are approximately 350,000 clones in the sample; around 90% occur only once, and about 3% lies in the top ten. This specimen was peripheral blood, taken in a trial of Ad26.COV2.S vaccine versus placebo. The source is a person aged 18-60 years who received the Ad26.COV2.S COVID-19 vaccine or a placebo. Both conserved end residues are part of each CDR3. A D gene is named only where the DNA matches it firmly. A clone size is listed for some rows: how often the clone was seen (once, few, many), or a class if it is expanded.

CASSKGQAKVETQYF,TGTGCCAGCAGCAAAGGACAGGCGAAGGTGGAGACCCAGTACTTC,.,TRBV21-1,.,TRBJ2-5
CASSQTGNSGNTIYF,TGTGCCAGCAGTCAGACAGGAAACTCTGGAAACACCATATATTTT,.,TRBV6-5,.,TRBJ1-3
CASSQLPGQPTNTEAFF,TGTGCCAGCAGCCAACTCCCGGGACAGCCGACGAACACTGAAGCTTTCTTT,once,TRBV6-2/TRBV6-3,TRBD1,TRBJ1-1
CASSQRNTEAFF,TGTGCCAGTAGTCAGAGGAACACTGAAGCTTTCTTT,.,TRBV19,.,TRBJ1-1
CASSIGDGGSPLHF,TGTGCCAGTAGTATAGGGGACGGTGGCTCACCCCTCCACTTT,few,TRBV19,.,TRBJ1-6
CASSDSSSGQGQDQPQHF,TGTGCCAGCAGTGACTCGAGTAGTGGACAGGGCCAGGATCAGCCCCAGCATTTT,.,TRBV6-4,TRBD1,TRBJ1-5
CASSIADQPQHF,TGTGCCAGTAGTATAGCAGATCAGCCCCAGCATTTT,few,TRBV19,.,TRBJ1-5
CASSLFTAGGAYEQYF,TGTGCCAGCAGCTTGTTCACCGCAGGGGGCGCCTACGAGCAGTACTTC,.,TRBV5-6,TRBD1,TRBJ2-7
CASTQGATYNEQFF,TGTGCCAGCACCCAGGGGGCGACCTACAATGAGCAGTTCTTC,.,TRBV27,TRBD1,TRBJ2-1
CAWSIRTGLSF,TGTGCCTGGAGTATCCGGACAGGGCTATCTTTT,.,TRBV30,TRBD1,TRBJ1-1
CASSIAQPNTGELFF,TGTGCCAGTAGTATTGCACAGCCGAACACCGGGGAGCTGTTTTTT,.,TRBV19,.,TRBJ2-2
CASSALGENEQFF,TGTGCCAGCAGCGCGCTTGGGGAGAATGAGCAGTTCTTC,.,TRBV9,.,TRBJ2-1
CASSFTGELFF,TGTGCCAGCAGCTTTACCGGGGAGCTGTTTTTT,.,TRBV7-2,.,TRBJ2-2
CASREYRDRENSPLHF,TGTGCCAGCAGAGAATACCGGGACAGGGAAAATTCACCCCTCCACTTT,.,TRBV27,TRBD1,TRBJ1-6
CASSLGLGTEAFF,TGTGCCAGCAGCTTAGGGTTGGGGACTGAAGCTTTCTTT,.,TRBV7-3,.,TRBJ1-1
CASGSVQGSITEAFF,TGCGCCAGCGGAAGTGTACAGGGTTCGATCACTGAAGCTTTCTTT,.,TRBV4-1,.,TRBJ1-1
CAISDGISGANVLTF,TGTGCCATCAGCGACGGGATCTCTGGGGCCAACGTCCTGACTTTC,.,TRBV10-3,.,TRBJ2-6
CASSPNRATNEKLFF,TGTGCCAGCAGCCCCAACCGGGCAACTAATGAAAAACTGTTTTTT,.,TRBV7-2,.,TRBJ1-4
CASSIGGSSYNSPLHF,TGTGCCAGTAGCATCGGGGGAAGCTCCTATAATTCACCCCTCCACTTT,.,TRBV19,.,TRBJ1-6
CASSLVAAGYGYTF,TGTGCCAGCAGCTTAGTGGCGGCTGGCTATGGCTACACCTTC,.,TRBV7-9,.,TRBJ1-2
CASSFPQATIQYF,TGTGCCAGCAGTTTCCCCCAAGCGACCATTCAGTACTTC,.,TRBV12-3/TRBV12-4,.,TRBJ2-4
CASSFDLGLGNSPLHF,TGTGCCAGCAGCTTCGATTTGGGGCTCGGTAATTCACCCCTCCACTTT,.,TRBV5-6,.,TRBJ1-6
CASSSRPTSEETQYF,TGCGCCAGCAGCTCCAGACCTACTAGCGAAGAGACCCAGTACTTC,.,TRBV5-1,TRBD2,TRBJ2-5
CASIGVNEQFF,TGTGCCAGCATAGGAGTAAATGAGCAGTTCTTC,.,TRBV6-5,.,TRBJ2-1
CASSPQTDDYEQYF,TGTGCCAGCAGCCCCCAGACAGACGACTACGAGCAGTACTTC,.,TRBV7-9,.,TRBJ2-7
CASRGGPLTPYF,TGTGCCAGCAGGGGGGGCCCCCTAACGCCTTACTTT,.,TRBV7-8,.,TRBJ2-3
CASSQPSYEQYF,TGCGCCAGCAGCCAGCCTTCCTACGAGCAGTACTTC,.,TRBV4-1,.,TRBJ2-7
CASSEVGTGGLGYTF,TGTGCCAGCAGTGAAGTAGGGACAGGGGGTCTTGGCTACACCTTC,.,TRBV6-1,TRBD1,TRBJ1-2
CSLQRGGVDTQYF,TGCAGCCTTCAGAGGGGGGGTGTAGATACGCAGTATTTT,.,TRBV29-1,.,TRBJ2-3
CASSPRGENTEAFF,TGTGCCAGTAGCCCCCGGGGCGAGAACACTGAAGCTTTCTTT,.,TRBV19,.,TRBJ1-1
CASSPGWGAGYTF,TGTGCCAGTAGCCCCGGCTGGGGGGCTGGCTACACCTTC,once,TRBV19,.,TRBJ1-2
CASSLATLAGVYNEQFF,TGTGCCAGCAGCTTAGCTACACTAGCGGGGGTATACAATGAGCAGTTCTTC,.,TRBV7-9,TRBD2,TRBJ2-1
CASSQTIGLFTDTQYF,TGTGCCAGCAGTCAAACCATTGGACTTTTCACAGATACGCAGTATTTT,.,TRBV7-9,.,TRBJ2-3
CASSVSINQPQHF,TGTGCCAGCAGTGTATCCATAAATCAGCCCCAGCATTTT,.,TRBV2,.,TRBJ1-5
CASSLVWPYEQYF,TGTGCCAGCAGCTTAGTGTGGCCTTACGAGCAGTACTTC,.,TRBV11-2,.,TRBJ2-7
CASSLAWVGSGGELFF,TGTGCCAGCAGCTTAGCGTGGGTAGGGTCCGGCGGGGAGCTGTTTTTT,.,TRBV11-1,.,TRBJ2-2
CASSLSILGETQYF,TGTGCCAGCAGTTTATCGATACTCGGGGAGACCCAGTACTTC,.,TRBV27,.,TRBJ2-5
CASSRGDSLTYEQYF,TGTGCCAGCAGTAGGGGGGACAGTTTGACCTACGAGCAGTACTTC,once,TRBV2,.,TRBJ2-7
CSAGGVADTQYF,TGCAGTGCTGGTGGGGTGGCAGATACGCAGTATTTT,.,TRBV20-1,.,TRBJ2-3
CASSSSRDTLGTQYF,TGTGCCAGCAGCTCCTCCAGGGACACCCTCGGGACCCAGTACTTC,.,TRBV6-5,.,TRBJ2-5
CASSDSTTGGTGELFF,TGTGCCAGCAGTGACAGTACGACAGGGGGAACCGGGGAGCTGTTTTTT,.,TRBV2,TRBD1,TRBJ2-2
CATSRDRGEVALHF,TGTGCCACCAGCAGAGATCGAGGGGAGGTAGCCCTCCACTTT,.,TRBV15,.,TRBJ1-6
CASSAGTAVATNEKLFF,TGTGCCAGCAGTGCCGGGACAGCAGTTGCAACTAATGAAAAACTGTTTTTT,.,TRBV6-1,TRBD1,TRBJ1-4
CASSTGTGRAEAFF,TGTGCCAGCTCAACAGGGACAGGCAGGGCTGAAGCTTTCTTT,.,TRBV18,TRBD1,TRBJ1-1
CAILDREGTEAFF,TGTGCCATCCTGGACAGGGAGGGCACTGAAGCTTTCTTT,once,TRBV10-3,TRBD1,TRBJ1-1
CASSQDQGNTIYF,TGTGCCAGCAGCCAAGATCAGGGAAACACCATATATTTT,once,TRBV4-2,.,TRBJ1-3
CASSRTGTGQPQHF,TGTGCCAGCAGCCGAACAGGGACGGGTCAGCCCCAGCATTTT,.,TRBV6-5,.,TRBJ1-5
CASSIVGKGHTEAFF,TGTGCCAGTAGTATAGTCGGGAAGGGGCACACTGAAGCTTTCTTT,.,TRBV19,.,TRBJ1-1